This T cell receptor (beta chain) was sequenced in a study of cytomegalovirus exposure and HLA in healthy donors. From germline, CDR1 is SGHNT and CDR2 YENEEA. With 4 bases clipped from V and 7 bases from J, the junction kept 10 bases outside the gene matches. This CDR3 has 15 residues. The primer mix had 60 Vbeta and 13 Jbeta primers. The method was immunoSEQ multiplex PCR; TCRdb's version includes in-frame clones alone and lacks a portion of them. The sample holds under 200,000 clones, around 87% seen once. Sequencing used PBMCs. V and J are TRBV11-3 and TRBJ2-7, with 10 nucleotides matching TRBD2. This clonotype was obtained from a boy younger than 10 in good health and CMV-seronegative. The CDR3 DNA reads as TGTGCCAGCAGCTGGTCAGCGGGGGGGTCGGGGGAGCAGTACTTC. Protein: CASSWSAGGSGEQYF.